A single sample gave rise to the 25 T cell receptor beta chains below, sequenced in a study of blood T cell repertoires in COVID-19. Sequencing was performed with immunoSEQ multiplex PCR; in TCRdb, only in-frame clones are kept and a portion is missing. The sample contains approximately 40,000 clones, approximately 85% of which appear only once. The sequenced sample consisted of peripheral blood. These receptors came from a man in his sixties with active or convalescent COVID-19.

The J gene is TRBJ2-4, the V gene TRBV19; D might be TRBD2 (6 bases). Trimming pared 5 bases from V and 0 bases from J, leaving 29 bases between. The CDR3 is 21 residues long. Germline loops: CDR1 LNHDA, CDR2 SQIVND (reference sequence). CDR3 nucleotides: TGTGCCAGTAGTCCCGCTACCGGGACTCAGGGACTGGGTCTAGCCAAAAACATTCAGTACTTC. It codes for CASSPATGTQGLGLAKNIQYF.

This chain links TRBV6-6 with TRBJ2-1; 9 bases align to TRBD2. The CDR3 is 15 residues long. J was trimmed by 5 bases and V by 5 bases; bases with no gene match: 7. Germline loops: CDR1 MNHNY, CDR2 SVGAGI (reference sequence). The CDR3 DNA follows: TGTGCCAGCAGTACCGGGACTAGCAGGGACAATGAGCAGTTCTTC. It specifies CASSTGTSRDNEQFF.

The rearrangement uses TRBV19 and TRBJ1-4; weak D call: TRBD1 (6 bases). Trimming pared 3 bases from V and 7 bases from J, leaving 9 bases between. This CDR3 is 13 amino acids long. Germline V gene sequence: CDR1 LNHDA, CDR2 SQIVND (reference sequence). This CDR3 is CASSMLQGEKLFF. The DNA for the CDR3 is TGTGCCAGTAGTATGTTACAGGGTGAAAAACTGTTTTTT.

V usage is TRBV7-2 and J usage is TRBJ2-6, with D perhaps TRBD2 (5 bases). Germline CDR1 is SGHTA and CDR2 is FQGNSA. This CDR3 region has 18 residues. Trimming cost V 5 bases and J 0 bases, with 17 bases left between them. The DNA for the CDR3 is TGTGCCAGCAGCACCCGCGGGCCCGACGGCTCTGGGGCCAACGTCCTGACTTTC. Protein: CASSTRGPDGSGANVLTF.

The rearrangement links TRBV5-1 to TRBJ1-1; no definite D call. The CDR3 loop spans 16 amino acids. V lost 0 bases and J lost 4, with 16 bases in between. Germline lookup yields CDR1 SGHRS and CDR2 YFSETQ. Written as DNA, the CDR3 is TGCGCCAGCAGCTTGGAGGTGGGAGATTGGGGCACTGAAGCTTTCTTT. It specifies CASSLEVGDWGTEAFF. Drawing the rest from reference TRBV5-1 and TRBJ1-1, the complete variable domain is KAGVTQTPRYLIKTRGQQVTLSCSPISGHRSVSWYQQTPGQGLQFLFEYFSETQRNKGNFPGRFSGRQFSNSRSEMNVSTLELGDSALYLCASSLEVGDWGTEAFFGQGTRLTVV.

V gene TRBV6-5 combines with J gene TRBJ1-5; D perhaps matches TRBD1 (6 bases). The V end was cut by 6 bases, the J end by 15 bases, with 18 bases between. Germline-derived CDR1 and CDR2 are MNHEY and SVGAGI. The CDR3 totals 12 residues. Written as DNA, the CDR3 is TGTGCCAGCAGGGATCATGGGGGCCCAGGGCATTTT. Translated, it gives CASRDHGGPGHF.

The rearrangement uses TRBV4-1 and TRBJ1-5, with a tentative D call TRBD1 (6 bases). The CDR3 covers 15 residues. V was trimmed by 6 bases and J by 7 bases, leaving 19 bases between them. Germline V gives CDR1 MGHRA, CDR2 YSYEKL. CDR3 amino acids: CASSVGGAGGQPQHF. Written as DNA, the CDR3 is TGCGCCAGCAGTGTTGGGGGGGCTGGGGGACAGCCCCAGCATTTT.

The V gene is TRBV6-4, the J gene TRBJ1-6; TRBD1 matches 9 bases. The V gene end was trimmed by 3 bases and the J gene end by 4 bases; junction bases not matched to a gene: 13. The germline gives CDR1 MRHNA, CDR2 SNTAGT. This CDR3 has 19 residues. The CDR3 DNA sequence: TGTGCCAGCAGTGAGGCCCTCCGGGACAGGGTCCCTTATAATTCACCCCTCCACTTT. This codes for CASSEALRDRVPYNSPLHF.

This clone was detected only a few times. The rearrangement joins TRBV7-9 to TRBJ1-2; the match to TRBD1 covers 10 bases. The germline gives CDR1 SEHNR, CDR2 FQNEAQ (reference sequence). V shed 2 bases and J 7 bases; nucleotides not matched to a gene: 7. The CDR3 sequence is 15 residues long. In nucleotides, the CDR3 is TGTGCCAGCAGCTTACCCGGGACAGGGGCGACTGGCTACACCTTC. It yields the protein CASSLPGTGATGYTF.

CDR3 in amino acids: CASSYGSSGNTIYF. The CDR3 nucleotides are TGTGCCAGCAGTTACGGCAGCTCTGGAAACACCATATATTTT. This rearrangement joins TRBV6-2 or TRBV6-3 to TRBJ1-3; D remains ambiguous. CDR1 is MNHEY, CDR2 SVGEGT, per germline. Trimming cost V 2 bases and J 0 bases, with 5 bases left between them. CDR3 length equals 14 residues.

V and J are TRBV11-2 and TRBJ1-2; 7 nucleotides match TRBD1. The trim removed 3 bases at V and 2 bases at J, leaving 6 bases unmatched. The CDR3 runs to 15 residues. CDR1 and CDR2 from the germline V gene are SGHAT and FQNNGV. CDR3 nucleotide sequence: TGTGCCAGCAGCTTTCTGGACAGGACCAACTATGGCTACACCTTC. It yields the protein CASSFLDRTNYGYTF.

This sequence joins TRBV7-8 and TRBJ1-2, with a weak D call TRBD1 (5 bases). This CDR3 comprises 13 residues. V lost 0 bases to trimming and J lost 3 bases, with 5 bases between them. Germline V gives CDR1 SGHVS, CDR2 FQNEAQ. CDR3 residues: CASSLARDYGYTF. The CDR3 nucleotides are TGTGCCAGCAGCTTAGCCAGGGACTATGGCTACACCTTC.

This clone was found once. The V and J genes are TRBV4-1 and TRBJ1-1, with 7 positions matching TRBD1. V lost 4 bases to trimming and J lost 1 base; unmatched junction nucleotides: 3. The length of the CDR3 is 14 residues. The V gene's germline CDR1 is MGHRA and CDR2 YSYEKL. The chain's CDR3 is CASSRRTGNTEAFF. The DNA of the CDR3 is TGCGCCAGCAGCCGTCGGACAGGGAACACTGAAGCTTTCTTT.

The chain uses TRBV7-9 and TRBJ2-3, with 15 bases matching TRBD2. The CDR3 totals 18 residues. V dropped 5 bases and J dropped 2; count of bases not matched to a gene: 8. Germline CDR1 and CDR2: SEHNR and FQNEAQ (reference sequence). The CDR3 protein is CASSPGTSGRRITDTQYF. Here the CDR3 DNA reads TGTGCCAGCAGCCCCGGGACTAGCGGGAGGCGGATCACAGATACGCAGTATTTT.

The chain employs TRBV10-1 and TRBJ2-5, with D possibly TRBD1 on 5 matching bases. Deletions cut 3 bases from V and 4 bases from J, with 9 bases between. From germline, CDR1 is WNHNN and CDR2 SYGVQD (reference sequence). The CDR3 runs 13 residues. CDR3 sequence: CASSDQGRETQYF. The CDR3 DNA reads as TGCGCCAGCAGTGACCAGGGTCGAGAGACCCAGTACTTC.

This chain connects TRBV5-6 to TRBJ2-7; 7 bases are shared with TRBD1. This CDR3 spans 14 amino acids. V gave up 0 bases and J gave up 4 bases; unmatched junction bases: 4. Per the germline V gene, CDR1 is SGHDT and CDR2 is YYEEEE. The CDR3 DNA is TGTGCCAGCAGCTTGGGGAAGGGGGCGTACGAGCAGTACGTC. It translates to CASSLGKGAYEQYV.

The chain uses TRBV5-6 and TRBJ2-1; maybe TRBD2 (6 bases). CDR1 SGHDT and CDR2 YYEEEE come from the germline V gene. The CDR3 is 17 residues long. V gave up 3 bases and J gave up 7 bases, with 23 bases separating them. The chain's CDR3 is CASSSHLRLARLNEQFF. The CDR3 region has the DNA TGTGCCAGCAGCTCCCACCTAAGGCTAGCGCGTCTGAATGAGCAGTTCTTC.

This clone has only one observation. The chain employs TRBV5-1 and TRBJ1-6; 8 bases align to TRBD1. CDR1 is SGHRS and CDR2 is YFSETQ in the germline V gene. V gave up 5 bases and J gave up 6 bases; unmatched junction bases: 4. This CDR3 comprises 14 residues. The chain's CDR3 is CASRDGQGNSPLHF. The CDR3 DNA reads TGCGCCAGCAGGGACGGACAGGGTAATTCACCCCTCCACTTT.

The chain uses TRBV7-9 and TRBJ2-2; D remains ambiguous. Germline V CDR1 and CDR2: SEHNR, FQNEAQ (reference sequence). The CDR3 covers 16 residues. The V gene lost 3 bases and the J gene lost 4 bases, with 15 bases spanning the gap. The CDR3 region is CASSFVKPLVTGELFF. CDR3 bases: TGTGCCAGCAGCTTCGTGAAGCCGTTAGTCACCGGGGAGCTGTTTTTT.

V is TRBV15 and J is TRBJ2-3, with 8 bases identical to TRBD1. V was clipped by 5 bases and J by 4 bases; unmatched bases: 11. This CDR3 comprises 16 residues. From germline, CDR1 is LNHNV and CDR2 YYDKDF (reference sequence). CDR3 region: CATSVGTGRGADTQYF. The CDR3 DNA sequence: TGTGCCACCAGCGTAGGGACAGGCCGAGGCGCAGATACGCAGTATTTT.

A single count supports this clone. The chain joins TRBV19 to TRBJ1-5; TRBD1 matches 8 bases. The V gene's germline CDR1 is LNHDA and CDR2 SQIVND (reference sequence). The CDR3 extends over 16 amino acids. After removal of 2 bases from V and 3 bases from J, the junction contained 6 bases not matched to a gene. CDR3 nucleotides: TGTGCCAGTAGTATAAGGGGCAGGGGGCCCAATCAGCCCCAGCATTTT. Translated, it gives CASSIRGRGPNQPQHF.

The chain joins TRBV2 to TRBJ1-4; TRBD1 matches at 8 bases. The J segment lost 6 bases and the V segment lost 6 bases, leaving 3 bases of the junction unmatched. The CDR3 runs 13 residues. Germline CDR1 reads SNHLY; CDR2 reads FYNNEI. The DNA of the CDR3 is TGTGCCAGCAGCAGGGGGCTGTATGAAAAACTGTTTTTT. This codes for CASSRGLYEKLFF.

The CDR3 is CASSMTGKPYEQYV. The CDR3 bases are TGTGCCAGCAGTATGACAGGGAAACCCTACGAGCAGTACGTC. This chain links TRBV7-2 with TRBJ2-7, with 7 bases lining up with TRBD1. The CDR3 covers 14 residues. Germline V gives CDR1 SGHTA, CDR2 FQGNSA. V lost 6 bases, J lost 2 bases, and 7 bases stayed unmatched.

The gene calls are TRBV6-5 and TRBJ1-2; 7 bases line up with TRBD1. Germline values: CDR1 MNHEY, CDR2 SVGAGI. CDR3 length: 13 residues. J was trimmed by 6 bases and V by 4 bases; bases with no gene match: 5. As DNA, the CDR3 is TGTGCCAGCAGTTCCGACAGGGTCAATGGCTACACCTTC. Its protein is CASSSDRVNGYTF.

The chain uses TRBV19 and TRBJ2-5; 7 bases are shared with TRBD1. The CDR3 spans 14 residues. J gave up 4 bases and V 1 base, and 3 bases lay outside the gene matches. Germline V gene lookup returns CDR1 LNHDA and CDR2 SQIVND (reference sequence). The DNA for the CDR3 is TGTGCCAGTAGTATAGGACAGGGCGCAGAGACCCAGTACTTC. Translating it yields CASSIGQGAETQYF.